This TCR beta chain emerged from a study of metastatic and nonmetastatic thyroid tumors. Study at large: Malignant thyroid and benign thyroid patients provided blood and tumor or nodule tissue whose repertoires were compared.

Nobody among the patients had been given any treatment before thyroid surgery. The V and J ends lost 5 bases and 2 bases respectively, with 17 bases between them. Per germline, CDR1 DFQATT and CDR2 SNEGSKA (reference sequence). This CDR3 has 15 amino acids. Regarding the study as a whole: In blood and tumor, TCR beta diversity was reportedly significantly higher in malignant thyroid tumors than in benign nodules.

Ten or more counts support this clone. No antigen is known for it. TCRdb re-called the PCR reads through MiXCR. The sample carries more than 35,000 clones, roughly 17% recorded once. The chain carries TRBV20-1 and TRBJ2-3; D is possibly TRBD2 (6 bases). This sequence originates from a male donor with papillary thyroid cancer or a benign thyroid nodule (not recorded which). Some clones in this sample may be carry-over from other donors' samples. The specimen was blood. The CDR3 reads CSAPPGESNTDTQYF. The CDR3 DNA follows: TGCAGTGCTCCCCCGGGGGAATCCAACACAGATACGCAGTATTTT.